This T cell receptor (beta chain) was identified during a study of T cells after posttransplantation cyclophosphamide (dated by TCRdb to 2016 to 2017). As for the study more broadly: Using TRB sequencing, the study followed how the T cell repertoire rebuilt after myeloablative bone marrow transplantation with posttransplantation cyclophosphamide given as GVHD prophylaxis. Up to roughly 3 additional blood samples from 2 to 5.2 years after transplant were also TRB-sequenced in 3 patients, as was pretransplant blood from a handful of patients. TRB sequencing was performed on blood from all 34 PTCy patients with 1-year posttransplant specimens. Antigen receptor sequencing was done on samples from about 34 PTCy-treated patients and from over 15 related bone marrow donors of those patients. Because TRA and TRB clonality correlated tightly in 9 samples, the subsequent TCR analyses were limited to TRB only. Public TRB sequences were compared against a database of over 3,000 sequences linked to responses to pathogens, tumor antigens, self-antigens and alloantigens. What the authors observed across the whole study: Across 45 patients, recipient CMV seropositivity and CMV reactivation were highly associated with TRB clonality; PTCy diversity was similar to CNI/methotrexate controls. The TRB repertoires of T cells infiltrating skin or GI tract showed only limited overlap with the TRB repertoires of T cells in blood. Donor-recipient similarity was low at 1-2 months but increased during the first year, and donor CD8+ memory clones often dominated later blood repertoires.

TRB sequencing was run on genomic DNA with either the immunoSEQ assay at survey resolution or the hsTCRB kit. Per the source publication's procedure: The immunoSEQ software was used for initial read processing, and the LymphoSeq R package was used for repertoire analyses. Clonality was computed as 1 minus normalized Shannon entropy; Gini coefficient was also calculated for each TRB dataset. Phenotypes of unsorted samples were inferred by mapping TRB sequences from sorted subsets of the recipient or donor onto the same recipient's unsorted samples. TCRdb took this table from immuneACCESS and kept in-frame rearrangements with V and J called. Such tables lack part of the clones; where checked against another copy, unresolved V genes explain under half of the gap, and the rest is unexplained. V, J and clone size are taken as reported in that table, and D and trimming were inferred from the DNA itself. The table puts about 1,800 clones in this sample, none counted just once. The leading ten clones occupy approximately 15% of the sample.

In light of the paper, this sample's treatment or condition label describes: high-dose cyclophosphamide on days +3 and +4 as single-agent GVHD prophylaxis. For conditioning, the PTCy patients got busulfan and fludarabine, then a related or unrelated marrow graft, followed by cyclophosphamide on days +3 and +4. PTCy-treated patients came from a prospective multi-institutional clinical trial. Peripheral blood and bone marrow mononuclear cells were isolated by Ficoll-Hypaque density centrifugation and cryopreserved. Trimming costs V 6 bases and J 8 bases, and their ends lie 13 bases apart. CDR1 and CDR2 are drawn from the germline V gene: MNHEY, SVGAGI. The CDR3 holds 12 amino acids from the cysteine to the phenylalanine. Solely the CDR3 DNA is kept, with 36 bases framed from the first base. The table lists this clone with many counts. It has no known antigen specificity. No clone much larger than this one lies a single base away; base qualities are absent.

The sequence is built from TRBV6-5 and TRBJ1-1; the D gene assignment is ambiguous. This sequence was found in a female patient in her 60s who received an allogeneic stem cell transplant from a related donor and was CMV-positive. Donor T cells from the graft may be present among the T cells after a transplant. The specimen comprised PBMCs, sampled 33 days after allogeneic stem cell transplant with posttransplant cyclophosphamide. Here is the DNA: TGTGCCAGCAGCCGCCTGAGCGGGGAAGCTTTCTTT. It translates to CASSRLSGEAFF.